This record covers a single TCR beta chain. Germline V gene data show CDR1 as SGHRS and CDR2 as YFSETQ. Trimming took 2 bases from V and 5 from J, leaving 13 bases between them. This CDR3 region has 14 residues. This sample is drawn from a study of blood T cell repertoires in COVID-19. Study-level background: The analysed material was cDNA or gDNA that came from T cells, B-cell-depleted T cells, or PBMCs.

In the source study's methods: Amplification from reference gene primers served as the basis for estimated nucleated cell counts. TCRdb's table, derived via immunoSEQ multiplex PCR, lists solely in-frame clones and lacks some. D and trimming come from the DNA, and the V and J calls and clone size come from that table. The repertoire holds roughly 100,000 clones, with around 90% as singletons. The source is a man aged 50 or older in a cohort sampled during active COVID-19. V and J are TRBV5-1 and TRBJ1-1; the D is unclear. The sequenced sample consisted of peripheral blood. CDR3: CASSFEALSTEAFF. The CDR3 DNA sequence: TGCGCCAGCAGCTTTGAAGCCTTGTCAACTGAAGCTTTCTTT.